One and the same sample provided the 7 T cell receptor beta chains below, sequenced in a study of a mutant IDH1 vaccine in newly diagnosed glioma. The time point is: week 5, during vaccination. The content of each vaccine dose was 300 ug of mutant IDH1 20-mer peptide, and topical imiquimod accompanied it. What these receptors recognize is not known. Assay: immunoSEQ multiplex PCR; the TCRdb copy retains only in-frame clones and omits some. The table records about 53,000 clones, roughly four fifths of them present only once. The material was PBMCs, obtained from a glioma patient whose treatment included an IDH1 peptide vaccine. These TCRs come from a woman in her fifties or sixties with glioma.

The genes are TRBV20-1 and TRBJ1-1; D is undetermined. There are 11 residues in the CDR3. V gave up 2 bases and J gave up 12 bases, with 13 bases separating them. Germline V gene lookup returns CDR1 DFQATT and CDR2 SNEGSKA (reference sequence). The CDR3 loop is CSARRVEGSFF. DNA for the CDR3: TGCAGTGCTAGAAGGGTAGAGGGTTCTTTCTTT.

This clone was picked up one time. The rearrangement links TRBV5-1 to TRBJ1-6; D gene ambiguous. V dropped 0 bases and J dropped 5 bases, with 15 bases sitting between them. There are 17 residues in the CDR3. Germline loops: CDR1 SGHRS, CDR2 YFSETQ. The CDR3 sequence: CASSLGLRADDNSPLHF. The CDR3 region has the DNA TGCGCCAGCAGCTTGGGCCTCCGGGCAGACGATAATTCACCCCTCCACTTT. Using reference TRBV5-1 and TRBJ1-6 for the parts outside the CDR3, the full variable domain is KAGVTQTPRYLIKTRGQQVTLSCSPISGHRSVSWYQQTPGQGLQFLFEYFSETQRNKGNFPGRFSGRQFSNSRSEMNVSTLELGDSALYLCASSLGLRADDNSPLHFGNGTRLTVT.

This clone was counted between two and nine times. The genes are TRBV27 and TRBJ1-6; D is uncertain. The length of the CDR3 is 12 residues. Deletions cut 7 bases from V and 9 bases from J, with 10 bases between. Germline CDR1 and CDR2: MNHEY and SMNVEV (reference sequence). DNA for the CDR3: TGTGCCAGCACCTCCGCTGGTTCACCCCTCCACTTT. Amino acids: CASTSAGSPLHF.

In regard to this clone: At one of its ends the junction is not consistent with the germline gene, which may arise from a read error. This chain links TRBV4-1 with TRBJ2-1, with TRBD2 as a possible D gene (7 bases). The CDR3 sequence is 12 residues long. Per germline, CDR1 MGHRA and CDR2 YSYEKL. The DNA of the CDR3 is TGCGCCAGCAGCCAATCGGGAAGGGGGGGGGTCTTC. Amino acids: CASSQSGRGGVF.

V and J are TRBV6-6 and TRBJ2-1; 7 bases match TRBD2. V shed 7 bases and J 2 bases; nucleotides not matched to a gene: 11. Per the germline V gene, CDR1 is MNHNY and CDR2 is SVGAGI (reference sequence). The length of the CDR3 is 16 residues. In DNA form, the CDR3 reads TGTGCCAGCATGAGAGGGACCGGGGGGACCTACAATGAGCAGTTCTTC. Amino acid sequence: CASMRGTGGTYNEQFF.

This chain joins TRBV6-5 and TRBJ1-5, with TRBD1 matching over 7 bases. This CDR3 contains 14 residues. Looked up from germline, CDR1 is MNHEY and CDR2 is SVGAGI. The V gene end was trimmed by 4 bases and the J gene end by 3 bases; junction bases not matched to a gene: 3. The CDR3 loop reads CASSSGGANQPQHF. In DNA form, the CDR3 reads TGTGCCAGCAGTTCAGGGGGGGCCAATCAGCCCCAGCATTTT.

Only one count was recorded for this clone. V gene TRBV7-2 combines with J gene TRBJ1-1, with D possibly matching TRBD1 (6 bases). Trimming stripped 3 bases from V and 10 bases from J, with 12 bases between. Looked up from germline, CDR1 is SGHTA and CDR2 is FQGNSA. CDR3 length: 12 amino acids. The CDR3 bases are TGTGCCAGCAGCTTCCCTCAGGGGAGAGCTTTCTTT. The encoded protein is CASSFPQGRAFF.